This T cell receptor beta chain was identified in a study of T-cell memory formation after mild COVID-19. Turning to the study itself: For the most part, TCR clusters were specific to one donor.

CDR1 MNHEY and CDR2 SVGEGT come from the germline V gene. CDR3 size: 16 residues. V lost 5 bases, J lost 2 bases, and 1 base stayed unmatched. TCRdb re-analysed the 5' RACE reads in MiXCR, keeping a single row per CDR3 protein. The table has fewer than 450,000 distinct CDR3 sequences, 24% seen once. For this clonotype: Its specificity is unknown.

Study-wide results and limits: CD4+ bias marked clones expanding day 15 to 37, unlike balanced contracting clones. Contracting CD4+ clones sat mainly in CM and EM; CD8+ in EMRA. The SARS-CoV-2 specificity of second-wave clones reaching peak at day 37 remained unverified.

The chain is built from TRBV6-2 or TRBV6-3 and TRBJ2-1; 15 nucleotides align to TRBD2. This clonotype was sampled from an adult woman who had mild COVID-19 (a few samples of this study predate the infection). Cell type and time point are not known. Sequencing was carried out using PBMCs or a T cell subset sorted from them (not recorded which). In nucleotides, the CDR3 is TGTGCCAGCAGTGGGACTAGCGGGAGGACCTACAATGAGCAGTTCTTC. Translating it yields CASSGTSGRTYNEQFF.